This is a list of T cell receptor beta chains from one sample in a study of cytomegalovirus exposure and HLA in healthy donors. Measured with immunoSEQ multiplex PCR; TCRdb has only the in-frame clones, and not every one. The profile shows some 160,000 clones, more than 75% of them singletons. Sequencing used PBMCs. These receptors were taken from a man aged 18-30 years in good health and CMV-seronegative. The CDR3 runs from the conserved cysteine through the conserved F or W. The D gene is left open where the match is weak. A clone size is listed for some rows: how often the clone was seen (once, few, many), or a class if it is expanded.

cdr3_length d_call clone_size j_call v_call cdr3_aa cdr3_nt
17 TRBD2 . TRBJ2-7 TRBV7-9 CASTNLRPGLAGAEQYF TGTGCCAGCACCAACCTTAGACCGGGACTAGCGGGAGCCGAGCAGTACTTC
12 . . TRBJ2-3 TRBV2 CASSVGGDTQYF TGTGCCAGCAGTGTAGGAGGAGATACGCAGTATTTT
13 . . TRBJ2-7 TRBV6-5 CASSYPTRDEQYF TGTGCCAGCAGTTACCCTACTCGCGACGAGCAGTACTTC
14 . . TRBJ2-7 TRBV6-1 CASSLQGFSDEQYF TGTGCCAGCAGCCTGCAGGGGTTTAGCGACGAGCAGTACTTC
13 . . TRBJ2-7 TRBV19 CASSRGLSYEQYF TGTGCCAGTAGCCGCGGGCTCTCCTACGAGCAGTACTTC
14 TRBD1 . TRBJ2-1 TRBV19 CASSPQGPYNEQFF TGTGCCAGTAGTCCACAGGGGCCGTACAATGAGCAGTTCTTC
16 TRBD2 few TRBJ2-1 TRBV18 CASSLWSGRAENEQFF TGTGCCAGCTCCCTTTGGAGCGGGAGGGCCGAAAATGAGCAGTTCTTC
12 . . TRBJ2-3 TRBV5-1 CASSFRTDTQYF TGCGCCAGCAGCTTCCGGACAGATACGCAGTATTTT
14 TRBD1 . TRBJ1-3 TRBV7-2 CASSGQGAGNTIYF TGTGCCAGCAGTGGACAGGGGGCTGGAAACACCATATATTTT
15 . . TRBJ1-6 TRBV10-1 CASSESGGDRSPLHF TGCGCCAGCAGTGAGTCGGGGGGAGATCGTTCACCCCTCCACTTT
14 . . TRBJ2-7 TRBV28 CASSLSGNPYEQYF TGTGCCAGCAGTTTATCCGGGAATCCCTACGAGCAGTACTTC
15 TRBD2 . TRBJ2-1 TRBV19 CASRGLAGGDDEQFF TGTGCCAGTAGAGGGCTAGCGGGAGGTGACGATGAGCAGTTCTTC
15 TRBD1 . TRBJ2-7 TRBV28 CASSPPDIQGYEQYF TGTGCCAGCAGTCCCCCAGACATACAGGGGTACGAGCAGTACTTC
12 . . TRBJ1-2 TRBV30 CAWYGGTYGYTF TGTGCCTGGTATGGCGGGACCTATGGCTACACCTTC
16 . . TRBJ1-2 TRBV6-6 CASDPPAGETYYGYTF TGTGCCAGCGACCCCCCCGCAGGGGAGACCTACTATGGCTACACCTTC
13 . . TRBJ1-5 TRBV7-9 CASGSTGDQPQHF TGTGCCAGCGGGTCCACGGGGGATCAGCCCCAGCATTTT
16 TRBD1 . TRBJ1-1 TRBV10-2 CASSDRDRALNTEAFF TGCGCCAGCAGCGACCGGGACAGAGCTTTGAACACTGAAGCTTTCTTT
13 . . TRBJ2-5 TRBV5-1 CASSSGGQETQYF TGCGCCAGCAGCTCCGGGGGCCAAGAGACCCAGTACTTC
15 TRBD2 . TRBJ2-7 TRBV11-2 CASSQGLAGSYEQYF TGTGCCAGCAGCCAAGGACTAGCGGGCTCCTACGAGCAGTACTTC
15 . once TRBJ2-7 TRBV7-2 CASSLVRDSSYEQYF TGTGCCAGCAGCTTAGTGCGCGATAGCTCCTACGAGCAGTACTTC
15 TRBD1 . TRBJ2-7 TRBV27 CASSPRTGRSYEQYF TGTGCCAGCAGCCCCAGGACAGGGAGGTCCTACGAGCAATACTTC
14 . . TRBJ2-5 TRBV4-3 CASSPGRGAETQYF TGCGCCAGCAGCCCCGGCAGGGGGGCTGAGACCCAGTACTTC
13 TRBD1 . TRBJ1-6 TRBV5-1 CASKTGQVGPLHF TGCGCCAGCAAAACCGGACAGGTCGGACCCCTCCACTTT
15 . . TRBJ2-5 TRBV6-5 CASSYGTTMGETQYF TGTGCCAGCAGTTACGGGACAACGATGGGGGAGACCCAGTACTTC
16 . . TRBJ1-3 TRBV7-9 CASSSYTEYSGNTIYF TGTGCCAGCAGCTCATACACGGAGTACTCTGGAAACACCATATATTTT
12 . . TRBJ2-1 TRBV2 CASRGLDNEQFF TGTGCCAGCAGGGGGCTGGACAATGAGCAGTTCTTC
17 TRBD1 once TRBJ1-2 TRBV19 CASAEIGTGLTRYGYTF TGTGCCAGTGCCGAAATCGGGACAGGGCTTACCCGCTATGGCTACACCTTC
16 . . TRBJ2-7 TRBV28 CASSLATGSGNYEQYF TGTGCCAGCAGTTTAGCCACAGGGTCGGGGAACTACGAGCAGTACTTC
16 TRBD1 . TRBJ1-1 TRBV4-1 CASSQEEDRVRTEAFF TGCGCCAGCAGCCAAGAGGAGGACAGGGTGAGGACTGAAGCTTTCTTT
18 TRBD2 . TRBJ2-2 TRBV10-2 CASSESVLAGSNTGELFF TGCGCCAGCAGTGAGTCGGTTCTAGCGGGAAGTAACACCGGGGAGCTGTTTTTT
22 TRBD2 . TRBJ2-2 TRBV5-1 CASGFRGGLAGLKGTITGELFF TGCGCCAGCGGCTTTAGAGGGGGACTAGCGGGACTCAAAGGGACGATCACCGGGGAGCTGTTTTTT
15 TRBD1 once TRBJ2-7 TRBV7-2 CASSLGQGVFDEQYF TGTGCCAGCAGCTTAGGACAGGGGGTGTTTGACGAGCAGTACTTC
12 TRBD2 . TRBJ2-1 TRBV5-1 CATGAGVNEQFF TGCGCCACTGGGGCGGGGGTCAATGAGCAGTTCTTC
14 TRBD2 . TRBJ2-7 TRBV19 CASSVSGNSYEQYF TGTGCCAGTAGTGTTAGCGGGAATAGCTACGAGCAGTACTTC
12 . . TRBJ2-5 TRBV5-5 CASSRNYETQYF TGTGCCAGCAGCCGAAACTATGAGACCCAGTACTTC
14 . . TRBJ1-1 TRBV10-3 CAISESRTFEAAFF TGTGCCATCAGTGAGTCTCGGACATTTGAAGCGGCTTTCTTT
13 . . TRBJ2-2 TRBV12-5 CASGLLNTGELFF TGTGCTAGTGGTTTGCTGAACACCGGGGAGCTGTTTTTT
13 TRBD1 . TRBJ2-1 TRBV7-9 CASSLQSGQGWLF TGTGCCAGCAGCTTACAGTCGGGACAGGGTTGGCTCTTC
13 . . TRBJ1-1 TRBV30 CAWSPLGNTEAFF TGTGCCTGGAGTCCCCTAGGAAACACTGAAGCTTTCTTT
14 TRBD2 . TRBJ2-1 TRBV7-2 CASSLTGGYGEQFF TGTGCCAGCAGCTTAACGGGAGGGTACGGTGAGCAGTTCTTC
15 TRBD1 once TRBJ2-3 TRBV27 CASRRQGRVTDTQYF TGTGCCAGCAGGCGACAGGGGCGGGTCACAGATACGCAGTATTTT
14 . . TRBJ2-5 TRBV6-5 CASGYIGGQETQYF TGTGCCAGCGGTTACATCGGGGGACAAGAGACCCAGTACTTC
15 . . TRBJ1-2 TRBV28 CASSLFPGLAGGYTF TGTGCCAGCAGTTTATTTCCCGGGTTGGCGGGTGGCTACACCTTC
13 TRBD1 . TRBJ2-5 TRBV5-4 CATAGTGSETQYF TGTGCCACGGCGGGGACAGGGTCAGAGACCCAGTACTTC
16 . . TRBJ1-5 TRBV5-6 CASSLGGRNSNQPQHF TGTGCCAGCAGCTTGGGCGGAAGGAATAGCAATCAGCCCCAGCATTTT
16 TRBD2 . TRBJ2-1 TRBV5-6 CASSLYGGSSYNEQFF TGTGCCAGCAGCTTGTACGGGGGGAGCTCCTACAATGAGCAGTTCTTC
18 . . TRBJ2-6 TRBV7-6 CASSLEVQGPSGANVLTF TGTGCCAGCAGCTTAGAGGTCCAGGGTCCCAGTGGGGCCAACGTCCTGACTTTC
13 . . TRBJ2-2 TRBV19 CASTPSGTGELFF TGTGCCAGTACCCCGTCGGGCACCGGGGAGCTGTTTTTT
12 . . TRBJ1-6 TRBV5-1 CASSSRNSPLHF TGCGCCAGCAGCTCCCGGAATTCACCCCTCCACTTT